The 16 T cell receptor beta chains presented below share a single source sample, sequenced in a study of blood T cells in healthy people across ages. A J-beta primer mix and a sample-barcoded 5' primer were used in a second PCR of roughly 6 to 12 cycles. From the 5' RACE reads, TCRdb called clonotypes with MiXCR, one entry per CDR3 protein. In the table there are hundreds of thousands of distinct CDR3 sequences, 46% of which are singletons. Sequenced: blood. The receptors shown here come from an elderly man in good health.

The chain combines TRBV20-1 with TRBJ1-4; 9 bases are shared with TRBD1. The germline gives CDR1 DFQATT, CDR2 SNEGSKA (reference sequence). The CDR3 length is 15 residues. Losses at the gene ends were 3 bases for V and 8 bases for J; bases not matched to a gene: 10. The CDR3 reads CSASVQGAKGEKLFF. The CDR3 DNA is TGCAGTGCTAGCGTACAGGGGGCAAAGGGAGAAAAACTGTTTTTT.

In its sample, this clonotype was seen a few times. This chain links TRBV29-1 with TRBJ2-5; D is possibly TRBD2 (6 bases). The CDR3 covers 14 residues. The germline V gene encodes CDR1 SQVTM and CDR2 ANQGSEA. Trimming pared 6 bases from V and 4 bases from J, leaving 18 bases between. DNA for the CDR3: TGCAGCGTGGGGGACTCTAGAGCGGGAGAGACCCAGTACTTC. It is translated as CSVGDSRAGETQYF.

The genes are TRBV6-1 and TRBJ2-3; 7 bases align to TRBD1. CDR1 is MNHNS and CDR2 is SASEGT in the germline V gene. CDR3 length equals 17 residues. J lost 1 base, V lost 3 bases, and 10 bases had no gene match. The CDR3 spells CASSDGGGQARTDTQYF. CDR3 in DNA: TGTGCCAGCAGTGATGGAGGAGGACAGGCTCGCACAGATACGCAGTATTTT.

The J gene is TRBJ2-6, the V gene TRBV10-3; 9 bases are shared with TRBD1. Trimming cost V 6 bases and J 0 bases; bases outside gene matches: 9. Germline CDR1 ENHRY, CDR2 SYGVKD. The CDR3 has 18 amino acids. DNA of the CDR3: TGTGCCATCAGGGCCGGGACAGGGACTTTCTCTGGGGCCAACGTCCTGACTTTC. This codes for CAIRAGTGTFSGANVLTF.

This CDR3 reads CASSPSVGTPQGTDTQYF. The CDR3 DNA reads as TGCGCCAGCAGCCCCTCCGTCGGGACCCCACAAGGCACAGATACGCAGTATTTT. The chain couples TRBV5-1 to TRBJ2-3; D tentatively reads TRBD1 or TRBD2 (5 bases each). V was pared by 4 bases and J by 1 base, with 22 bases between. This CDR3 comprises 18 residues. Germline V gene lookup returns CDR1 SGHRS and CDR2 YFSETQ.

V usage is TRBV20-1 and J usage is TRBJ2-3, with 12 bases matching TRBD2. After removal of 5 bases from V and 3 bases from J, the junction contained 6 bases not matched to a gene. Germline V gene sequence: CDR1 DFQATT, CDR2 SNEGSKA (reference sequence). The CDR3 loop spans 15 amino acids. The CDR3: CSALLAGGPTDTQYF. CDR3 sequence (DNA): TGCAGTGCTTTGCTAGCGGGGGGGCCGACAGATACGCAGTATTTT.

V usage is TRBV10-1 and J usage is TRBJ1-4, with TRBD1 matching over 8 bases. The CDR3 length is 15 residues. V dropped 3 bases and J dropped 8; count of bases not matched to a gene: 8. Germline-derived CDR1 and CDR2 are WNHNN and SYGVQD (reference sequence). CDR3 DNA: TGCGCCAGCAGTGAAGACAGGGGACGAAGGGAAAAACTGTTTTTT. It encodes CASSEDRGRREKLFF.

This sequence joins TRBV7-9 and TRBJ2-7, with 8 bases identical to TRBD2. The end of the DNA aligns better with TRBJ2-5, so the J call may be wrong. CDR1 is SEHNR, CDR2 FQNEAQ, per germline (reference sequence). CDR3 length equals 16 residues. CDR3 DNA: TGTGCCAGCAGCCGCCCGCGGGCGGGAGGTTTGGAGACCCAGTACTTC. Its translation: CASSRPRAGGLETQYF.

This clonotype has just a few counts. V is TRBV24-1 and J is TRBJ2-5; 11 nucleotides line up with TRBD1. The CDR3 totals 14 residues. Germline-derived CDR1 and CDR2 are KGHDR and SFDVKD. The J segment lost 5 bases and the V segment lost 9 bases, leaving 7 bases of the junction unmatched. CDR3: CATSGTGGAETQYF. The CDR3 coding sequence is TGTGCCACCTCCGGGACAGGGGGTGCGGAGACCCAGTACTTC.

The gene calls are TRBV5-1 and TRBJ1-2; D remains unclear. The CDR3 is 15 amino acids. Trimming cost V 1 base and J 8 bases, with 18 bases left between them. Germline V gives CDR1 SGHRS, CDR2 YFSETQ. The CDR3 DNA sequence: TGCGCCAGCAGCTTGAATGGACGACCTCCGGACGGCTACACCTTC. Its protein is CASSLNGRPPDGYTF.

The CDR3 protein is CASSKRTSGRSGSNEQYF. The CDR3 coding sequence is TGTGCCAGCAGCAAAAGGACTAGCGGGAGGTCGGGGTCCAATGAGCAGTACTTC. This rearrangement joins TRBV7-2 to TRBJ2-7; TRBD2 agrees at 14 bases. The length of the CDR3 is 18 residues. From germline, CDR1 is SGHTA and CDR2 FQGNSA. V was clipped by 5 bases and J by 7 bases; unmatched bases: 16.

The chain links TRBV12-3 or TRBV12-4 to TRBJ2-2; D is perhaps TRBD1 (5 bases). Trimming cost V 6 bases and J 8 bases, with 16 bases left between them. This CDR3 spans 14 amino acids. CDR3 DNA: TGTGCCAGCAGGCCCAATCTGGGGCTTGGGGAGCTGTTTTTT. Translation: CASRPNLGLGELFF.

This clonotype was counted many times. The chain carries TRBV10-3 and TRBJ2-3; 10 bases match TRBD2. Trimming took 3 bases from V and 2 from J; bases not matched to a gene: 5. The CDR3 covers 16 residues. Germline V lookup: CDR1 ENHRY, CDR2 SYGVKD. The DNA of the CDR3 is TGTGCCATCAGTGATACCGGGACTAGCGACACAGATACGCAGTATTTT. Residues: CAISDTGTSDTDTQYF.

J is TRBJ2-5 and V is TRBV29-1; TRBD1 might be the D (5 bases). Trimming shortened V by 1 base and J by 5 bases, and 14 bases separated the two germline ends. Germline CDR1 is SQVTM and CDR2 is ANQGSEA. The CDR3 sequence is 14 residues long. The CDR3 here is CSVEGQGLGETQYF. The CDR3 DNA sequence: TGCAGCGTTGAAGGGCAGGGCTTAGGGGAGACCCAGTACTTC.

The chain has TRBV7-2 and TRBJ2-1; TRBD2 is a possible D gene (7 bases). Trimming pared 5 bases from V and 8 bases from J, leaving 25 bases between. The CDR3 totals 17 residues. The germline V gene encodes CDR1 SGHTA and CDR2 FQGNSA. CDR3 sequence reads: CASSPRLAGDISHEQFF. The CDR3 nucleotides are TGTGCCAGCAGCCCCCGACTAGCCGGGGACATATCTCATGAGCAGTTCTTC.

The V gene is TRBV6-5, the J gene TRBJ2-1, with TRBD2 as a possible D gene (7 bases). V was shortened by 6 bases and J by 5 bases, with 20 bases between the two germline ends. From germline, CDR1 is MNHEY and CDR2 SVGAGI. CDR3 length: 16 residues. CDR3 amino acids: CASRSGGAGTDNEQFF. CDR3 sequence (DNA): TGTGCCAGCAGATCTGGGGGGGCGGGCACTGACAATGAGCAGTTCTTC.